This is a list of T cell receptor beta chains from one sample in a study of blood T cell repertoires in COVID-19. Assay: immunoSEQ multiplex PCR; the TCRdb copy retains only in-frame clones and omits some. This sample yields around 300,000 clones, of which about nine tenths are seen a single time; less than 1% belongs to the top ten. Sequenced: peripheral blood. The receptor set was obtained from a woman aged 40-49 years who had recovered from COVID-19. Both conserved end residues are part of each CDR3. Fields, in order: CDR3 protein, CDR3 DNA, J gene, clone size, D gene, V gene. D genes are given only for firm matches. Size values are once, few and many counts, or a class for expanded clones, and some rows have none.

CDR3: CASSLTLAGAGETQYF
DNA: TGTGCCAGCAGCCTAACACTAGCGGGAGCCGGAGAGACCCAGTACTTC
J: TRBJ2-5
size: -
D: TRBD2
V: TRBV7-3

CDR3: CASRGTGPGELFF
DNA: TGTGCCAGTAGGGGAACAGGACCCGGGGAGCTGTTTTTT
J: TRBJ2-2
size: once
D: -
V: TRBV19

CDR3: CASSQDGGFNEKLFF
DNA: TGCGCCAGCAGCCAAGATGGCGGATTTAATGAAAAACTGTTTTTT
J: TRBJ1-4
size: -
D: -
V: TRBV4-1

CDR3: CASSERGATNEKLFF
DNA: TGCGCCAGCAGCGAAAGGGGTGCAACTAATGAAAAACTGTTTTTT
J: TRBJ1-4
size: once
D: -
V: TRBV5-1

CDR3: CASSQPSQGWSSYNEQFF
DNA: TGTGCCAGCAGCCAACCCTCTCAGGGATGGAGCTCCTACAATGAGCAGTTCTTC
J: TRBJ2-1
size: once
D: -
V: TRBV3-1/TRBV3-2

CDR3: CASSEARSPDSNQPQHF
DNA: TGTGCCAGCAGTGAAGCGAGGAGTCCCGATAGCAATCAGCCCCAGCATTTT
J: TRBJ1-5
size: -
D: -
V: TRBV2

CDR3: CASSIPTSGRTGELFF
DNA: TGTGCCAGTAGTATTCCGACTAGCGGGAGGACCGGGGAGCTGTTTTTT
J: TRBJ2-2
size: -
D: TRBD2
V: TRBV19

CDR3: CASSLPSRGIYEQYF
DNA: TGTGCCAGCAGTCTCCCGTCCAGGGGGATATACGAGCAGTACTTC
J: TRBJ2-7
size: -
D: TRBD1
V: TRBV7-2

CDR3: CASSQERGYTEAFF
DNA: TGTGCCAGCAGCCAAGAAAGGGGGTACACTGAAGCTTTCTTT
J: TRBJ1-1
size: -
D: -
V: TRBV4-2

CDR3: CASSLINTGELFF
DNA: TGTGCCAGCAGCCTTATAAACACCGGGGAGCTGTTTTTT
J: TRBJ2-2
size: once
D: -
V: TRBV11-2

CDR3: CASCGDRGVANTGELFF
DNA: TGCGCCAGCTGTGGGGACAGGGGAGTCGCGAACACCGGGGAGCTGTTTTTT
J: TRBJ2-2
size: many
D: TRBD1
V: TRBV23-1

CDR3: CASRTGQLMSYEQYF
DNA: TGTGCCAGCAGGACAGGGCAATTGATGTCCTACGAGCAGTACTTC
J: TRBJ2-7
size: -
D: TRBD1
V: TRBV27

CDR3: CASSKQGGNQPQHF
DNA: TGTGCCAGCAGCAAACAGGGGGGCAATCAGCCCCAGCATTTT
J: TRBJ1-5
size: -
D: TRBD1
V: TRBV7-9

CDR3: CASSSSGSGKAFF
DNA: TGTGCCAGCAGCTCCTCAGGTTCCGGGAAAGCTTTCTTT
J: TRBJ1-1
size: -
D: -
V: TRBV9

CDR3: CASSEGGTATNEKLFF
DNA: TGTGCCAGCAGTGAGGGGGGTACTGCAACTAATGAAAAACTGTTTTTT
J: TRBJ1-4
size: -
D: -
V: TRBV2

CDR3: CSASRDFADTEAFF
DNA: TGCAGTGCTAGTCGGGACTTTGCGGACACTGAAGCTTTCTTT
J: TRBJ1-1
size: -
D: -
V: TRBV20-1

CDR3: CAWSVGGSNEKLFF
DNA: TGTGCCTGGAGTGTTGGGGGGTCTAATGAAAAACTGTTTTTT
J: TRBJ1-4
size: -
D: -
V: TRBV30

CDR3: CASSPRSDTQYF
DNA: TGTGCCAGCAGCCCCCGGTCCGATACGCAGTATTTT
J: TRBJ2-3
size: -
D: -
V: TRBV11-2

CDR3: CASRDSGSPPSYGYTF
DNA: TGTGCCAGCAGGGACAGCGGGAGTCCCCCTAGCTATGGCTACACCTTC
J: TRBJ1-2
size: -
D: -
V: TRBV28

CDR3: CASSLYLAGSGETQYF
DNA: TGTGCCAGCAGCTTGTACCTAGCGGGGTCCGGAGAGACCCAGTACTTC
J: TRBJ2-5
size: -
D: TRBD2
V: TRBV5-6

CDR3: CASSVGQGLGGANVLTF
DNA: TGTGCCAGCAGCGTGGGACAGGGGTTGGGTGGGGCCAACGTCCTGACTTTC
J: TRBJ2-6
size: -
D: TRBD1
V: TRBV9

CDR3: CASSLFTTEAFF
DNA: TGTGCCAGCAGCTTGTTTACTACTGAAGCTTTCTTT
J: TRBJ1-1
size: -
D: -
V: TRBV5-4

CDR3: CASSLGDISGAEQFF
DNA: TGCGCCAGCAGCTTGGGAGACATTAGCGGGGCTGAGCAGTTCTTC
J: TRBJ2-1
size: -
D: TRBD2
V: TRBV5-1

CDR3: CASSLNGYEQYF
DNA: TGTGCCAGCAGCTTGAACGGTTACGAGCAGTACTTC
J: TRBJ2-7
size: -
D: -
V: TRBV5-5

CDR3: CATSDLKTSGAGELFF
DNA: TGTGCCACCAGTGATTTGAAGACTAGCGGGGCTGGGGAGCTGTTTTTT
J: TRBJ2-2
size: once
D: TRBD2
V: TRBV24-1

CDR3: CASSATSGSPGTQYF
DNA: TGTGCCAGCAGCGCGACTAGCGGGAGCCCGGGGACCCAGTACTTC
J: TRBJ2-5
size: -
D: TRBD2
V: TRBV2

CDR3: CASRQDRGSYNEQFF
DNA: TGTGCCAGCAGACAGGACAGGGGTAGTTACAATGAGCAGTTCTTC
J: TRBJ2-1
size: -
D: TRBD1
V: TRBV11-1

CDR3: CASSLQIGNTIYF
DNA: TGTGCCAGCAGTTTACAGATAGGAAACACCATATATTTT
J: TRBJ1-3
size: -
D: -
V: TRBV27

CDR3: CASSFRDRSRLDF
DNA: TGTGCCAGCAGTTTCAGGGACAGATCTAGGTTGGACTTC
J: TRBJ2-7
size: -
D: TRBD1
V: TRBV27

CDR3: CASSQSRSTGGREKLFF
DNA: TGTGCCAGCAGCCAATCTCGTTCGACAGGGGGGAGAGAAAAACTGTTTTTT
J: TRBJ1-4
size: -
D: TRBD1
V: TRBV14

CDR3: CASSPDRSASYEQYF
DNA: TGTGCCAGCTCACCGGACAGGTCGGCAAGCTACGAGCAGTACTTC
J: TRBJ2-7
size: -
D: TRBD1
V: TRBV18

CDR3: CASSLEDRPYEQYF
DNA: TGTGCCAGCAGCTTAGAAGACAGACCCTACGAGCAGTACTTC
J: TRBJ2-7
size: -
D: -
V: TRBV5-4

CDR3: CASSLVSGESTDTQYF
DNA: TGTGCCAGCAGCTTAGTTAGCGGGGAGAGCACAGATACGCAGTATTTT
J: TRBJ2-3
size: -
D: TRBD2
V: TRBV7-3

CDR3: CASSVASGSSPPTQYF
DNA: TGTGCCAGCAGCGTTGCTAGCGGGAGTTCCCCGCCTACGCAGTATTTT
J: TRBJ2-3
size: -
D: TRBD2
V: TRBV9

CDR3: CASSQDAGADTQYF
DNA: TGTGCCAGCAGCCAAGACGCGGGAGCAGATACGCAGTATTTT
J: TRBJ2-3
size: -
D: TRBD2
V: TRBV3-1/TRBV3-2

CDR3: CASSLDGIQQPQHF
DNA: TGTGCCAGCAGCTTGGACGGGATACAACAGCCCCAGCATTTT
J: TRBJ1-5
size: few
D: -
V: TRBV5-4

CDR3: CASSPPSNEQFF
DNA: TGTGCCAGCAGCCCCCCTAGCAATGAGCAGTTCTTC
J: TRBJ2-1
size: -
D: -
V: TRBV7-2

CDR3: CAWGRGSMNTEAFF
DNA: TGTGCCTGGGGAAGGGGATCTATGAACACTGAAGCTTTCTTT
J: TRBJ1-1
size: once
D: -
V: TRBV30

CDR3: CASSVRGTGNTGELFF
DNA: TGTGCCAGCAGCGTGAGAGGGACAGGGAACACCGGGGAGCTGTTTTTT
J: TRBJ2-2
size: -
D: TRBD1
V: TRBV9

CDR3: CASRHDRAGYTF
DNA: TGTGCCAGCAGGCACGACAGGGCTGGCTACACCTTC
J: TRBJ1-2
size: -
D: TRBD1
V: TRBV6-5

CDR3: CASRVTGAGEETQYF
DNA: TGCGCCAGCAGGGTGACCGGGGCGGGAGAAGAGACCCAGTACTTC
J: TRBJ2-5
size: -
D: TRBD2
V: TRBV5-1

CDR3: CSASSGPNNEQFF
DNA: TGCAGTGCTAGTAGCGGCCCAAACAATGAGCAGTTCTTC
J: TRBJ2-1
size: -
D: -
V: TRBV20-1

CDR3: CASSLGQDYGYTF
DNA: TGTGCCAGCAGTCTCGGACAGGACTATGGCTACACCTTC
J: TRBJ1-2
size: few
D: TRBD1
V: TRBV11-1

CDR3: CSVERATSTDTQYF
DNA: TGCAGCGTTGAAAGAGCGACTAGCACAGATACGCAGTATTTT
J: TRBJ2-3
size: -
D: -
V: TRBV29-1

CDR3: CASSSSGLSYEQYF
DNA: TGTGCCAGCAGTAGTAGCGGTCTCTCCTACGAGCAGTACTTC
J: TRBJ2-7
size: -
D: -
V: TRBV3-1/TRBV3-2

CDR3: CASRREGTDTQYF
DNA: TGTGCCAGCCGGCGGGAGGGCACAGATACGCAGTATTTT
J: TRBJ2-3
size: -
D: TRBD2
V: TRBV2

CDR3: CASSSPGTLSYEQYF
DNA: TGTGCCAGCAGCTCACCCGGGACACTCTCCTACGAGCAGTACTTC
J: TRBJ2-7
size: -
D: -
V: TRBV7-2

CDR3: CASSTAAGPRGGTQYF
DNA: TGTGCCAGCAGTACGGCCGCAGGGCCCCGAGGGGGGACCCAGTACTTC
J: TRBJ2-5
size: -
D: -
V: TRBV27

CDR3: CASSTTQGSGELFF
DNA: TGTGCCAGCAGCACGACACAGGGCTCCGGGGAGCTGTTTTTT
J: TRBJ2-2
size: few
D: -
V: TRBV5-6

CDR3: CASSITWGTGFYGYTF
DNA: TGTGCCAGTAGTATAACGTGGGGGACAGGGTTCTATGGCTACACCTTC
J: TRBJ1-2
size: -
D: TRBD1
V: TRBV19

CDR3: CASSLSRVGWGTDTQYF
DNA: TGTGCCAGCAGCTTATCGCGAGTGGGCTGGGGCACAGATACGCAGTATTTT
J: TRBJ2-3
size: -
D: -
V: TRBV13

CDR3: CASRGGTSNYNEQFF
DNA: TGTGCCAGCAGAGGGGGGACTAGCAATTACAATGAGCAGTTCTTC
J: TRBJ2-1
size: -
D: TRBD2
V: TRBV7-2

CDR3: CASTLRNRTSGTSKRTQYF
DNA: TGTGCCAGCACCTTACGAAACCGGACTAGCGGGACCTCGAAGAGAACCCAGTACTTC
J: TRBJ2-5
size: -
D: TRBD2
V: TRBV6-4

CDR3: CASSWGHMTSTDTQYF
DNA: TGTGCCAGCAGCTGGGGGCACATGACTAGCACAGATACGCAGTATTTT
J: TRBJ2-3
size: -
D: -
V: TRBV7-6